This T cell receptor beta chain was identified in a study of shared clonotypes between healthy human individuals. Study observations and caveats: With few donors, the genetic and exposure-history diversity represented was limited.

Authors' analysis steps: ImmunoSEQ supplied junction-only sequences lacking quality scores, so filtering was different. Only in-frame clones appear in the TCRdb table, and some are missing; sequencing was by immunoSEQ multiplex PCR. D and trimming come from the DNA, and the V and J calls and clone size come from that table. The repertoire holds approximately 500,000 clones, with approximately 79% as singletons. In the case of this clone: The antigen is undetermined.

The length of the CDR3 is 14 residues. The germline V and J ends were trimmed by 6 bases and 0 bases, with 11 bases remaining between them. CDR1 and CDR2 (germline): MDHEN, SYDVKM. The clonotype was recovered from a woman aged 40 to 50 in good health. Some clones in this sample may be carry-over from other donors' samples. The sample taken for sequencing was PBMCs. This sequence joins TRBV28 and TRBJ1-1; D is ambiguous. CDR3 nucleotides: TGTGCCAGCAGCTCCGGAAACGTGAACACTGAAGCTTTCTTT. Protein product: CASSSGNVNTEAFF.